What follows are 21 T cell receptor beta chains derived from one specimen sequenced in a study of CD8 T cells in ankylosing spondylitis. From the 5' RACE reads, TCRdb called clonotypes with MiXCR, one entry per CDR3 protein. The data hold around 140,000 distinct CDR3 sequences, with roughly 15% observed a single time. Antigens of these TCRs are unknown. Broader study findings: A TCR beta motif made of 7 to 9 highly homologous variants seemed typical of ankylosing spondylitis blood.

The specimen was blood, either unsorted or a sorted T cell fraction (not recorded which). The receptor source for this set is a male donor with ankylosing spondylitis.

This clonotype was found many times. The rearrangement links TRBV4-2 to TRBJ1-2; 8 bases are a match to TRBD1. With 3 bases clipped from V and 7 bases from J, the junction kept 4 bases outside the gene matches. Per germline, CDR1 LGHNA and CDR2 YNFKEQ. CDR3 length: 13 residues. The CDR3 loop reads CASSHQGAGGYTF. The CDR3 DNA reads as TGTGCCAGCAGCCACCAGGGGGCCGGTGGCTACACCTTC.

The chain uses TRBV27 and TRBJ1-1; no clear D. V lost 4 bases to trimming and J lost 0 bases, with 9 bases between them. The V gene's germline CDR1 is MNHEY and CDR2 SMNVEV (reference sequence). The CDR3 consists of 14 residues. CDR3 in amino acids: CASSSTHVNTEAFF. Written as DNA, the CDR3 is TGTGCCAGCAGTTCCACACATGTGAACACTGAAGCTTTCTTT.

V usage is TRBV27 and J usage is TRBJ2-3; the match to TRBD2 covers 12 bases. The V segment lost 5 bases and the J segment 4 bases; nucleotides outside the gene matches: 10. The CDR3 contains 17 residues. Germline CDR1 reads MNHEY; CDR2 reads SMNVEV (reference sequence). The CDR3, as DNA: TGTGCCAGCAGTGGGGCCTCTAGCGGGAGGGCCCCAGATACGCAGTATTTT. Amino acid sequence: CASSGASSGRAPDTQYF.

This clonotype was seen a handful of times. The chain links TRBV28 to TRBJ2-5; D remains unclear. Germline V gene data show CDR1 as MDHEN and CDR2 as SYDVKM. V lost 2 bases and J lost 4, with 11 bases in between. The CDR3 is 14 residues long. The CDR3: CASSLIRKGETQYF. CDR3 in DNA: TGTGCCAGCAGTTTAATACGAAAAGGAGAGACCCAGTACTTC.

The chain combines TRBV20-1 with TRBJ2-7; possible D gene TRBD1, 5 bases. The germline CDR1 and CDR2 sequences are DFQATT and SNEGSKA (reference sequence). The CDR3 contains 15 residues. The ends were cut back, 0 bases at V and 0 bases at J, with 12 bases in the middle. The CDR3 DNA follows: TGCAGTGCTAGAGATCAGGACAATCCCTCCTACGAGCAGTACTTC. Amino acid sequence: CSARDQDNPSYEQYF.

This clonotype was picked up a small number of times. This chain uses TRBV7-6 with TRBJ1-4; D might be TRBD1 (6 bases). V was shortened by 4 bases and J by 15 bases, with 15 bases between the two germline ends. Germline V gene sequence: CDR1 SGHVS, CDR2 FNYEAQ. CDR3 length equals 12 residues. The CDR3 sequence: CASSSRQESLFF. The CDR3 region has the DNA TGTGCCAGCAGCTCTAGACAGGAGAGTTTGTTTTTT.

The genes are TRBV11-2 and TRBJ1-2; 8 bases map to TRBD1. There are 15 residues in the CDR3. Germline V gene data show CDR1 as SGHAT and CDR2 as FQNNGV. Trimming cost V 5 bases and J 6 bases; bases outside gene matches: 11. DNA of the CDR3: TGTGCCAGCAGCCCAAGTTATAGGACAGGGCATGGCTACACCTTC. It specifies CASSPSYRTGHGYTF.

This chain uses TRBV4-1 with TRBJ2-7; D is unclear. The CDR3 spans 14 residues. V dropped 5 bases and J dropped 2 bases, with 13 bases sitting between them. Germline CDR1 and CDR2: MGHRA and YSYEKL. CDR3 DNA sequence: TGCGCCAGCAGCTTTCCCGGGCCTCCCTACGAGCAGTACTTC. Its protein is CASSFPGPPYEQYF.

This clonotype was found a few times. The chain joins TRBV27 to TRBJ2-7, with 9 nucleotides matching TRBD2. The CDR3 runs 13 residues. Germline V gene sequence: CDR1 MNHEY, CDR2 SMNVEV (reference sequence). The DNA of the CDR3 is TGTGCAAGCGGGAGGCCAAGCTCCTACGAGCAGTACTTC. Its translation is CASGRPSSYEQYF.

V and J are TRBV12-3 or TRBV12-4 and TRBJ1-6; D uncertain. Trimming pared 5 bases from V and 10 bases from J, leaving 9 bases between. The CDR3 consists of 12 residues. The CDR3 sequence: CASSGSPSPLHF. The CDR3 DNA follows: TGTGCCAGCAGTGGGTCACCCTCACCCCTCCACTTT.

In this sample, this clonotype turned up a few times. The chain has TRBV5-1 and TRBJ2-5; maybe TRBD2 (5 bases). V was clipped by 0 bases and J by 4 bases, with 7 bases between them. CDR1 and CDR2 (germline): SGHRS, YFSETQ. CDR3 length: 13 residues. Here the CDR3 reads CASSLAAGETQYF. The DNA of the CDR3 is TGCGCCAGCAGCTTGGCCGCGGGAGAGACCCAGTACTTC.

There are a few counts of this clonotype. The J gene is TRBJ2-3, the V gene TRBV28; TRBD2 matches 10 bases. The junction had 6 bases not matched to a gene; V was cut back by 3 bases and J by 0 bases. The CDR3 is 17 residues long. CDR1 is MDHEN and CDR2 is SYDVKM in the germline V gene. The CDR3 region has the DNA TGTGCCAGCAGTTTTCCACCACTAGCGGGGAGCACAGATACGCAGTATTTT. Residues: CASSFPPLAGSTDTQYF.

The table lists this clonotype with a few counts. The chain joins TRBV15 to TRBJ2-7; D remains ambiguous. The germline gives CDR1 LNHNV, CDR2 YYDKDF (reference sequence). The length of the CDR3 is 15 residues. Trimming pared 0 bases from V and 0 bases from J, leaving 9 bases between. The chain's CDR3 is CATSRDTGSSYEQYF. In nucleotides, the CDR3 is TGTGCCACCAGCAGAGATACGGGTAGCTCCTACGAGCAGTACTTC.

This rearrangement joins TRBV28 to TRBJ2-7, with D perhaps TRBD1 (6 bases). V was pared by 3 bases and J by 8 bases, with 20 bases between. CDR3 length: 15 residues. CDR1 is MDHEN, CDR2 SYDVKM, per germline. CDR3 sequence reads: CASSLAPDRRSQQYF. The CDR3 coding sequence is TGTGCCAGCAGTTTGGCCCCGGACAGACGATCTCAGCAGTACTTC.

There are a few counts of this clonotype. This chain connects TRBV27 to TRBJ2-1; perhaps TRBD1 as D (5 bases). The CDR3 covers 12 residues. Germline-derived CDR1 and CDR2 are MNHEY and SMNVEV (reference sequence). V was shortened by 4 bases and J by 8 bases, with 9 bases between the two germline ends. CDR3 coding DNA: TGTGCCAGCAGTTCAACAGGCTATGAGCAGTTCTTC. Its translation is CASSSTGYEQFF.

This chain connects TRBV27 to TRBJ2-1, with 7 bases lining up with TRBD1. In germline, CDR1 is MNHEY, CDR2 SMNVEV (reference sequence). This CDR3 comprises 14 residues. Germline trimming cut 7 bases from V and 2 bases from J; bases unmatched to any gene: 5. The CDR3 DNA reads TGTGCCAGCAATAAGGGGGCGCCCTACAATGAGCAGTTCTTC. As protein: CASNKGAPYNEQFF.

V gene TRBV27 combines with J gene TRBJ2-7, with a possible D match to TRBD2 (5 bases). CDR3 length equals 15 residues. Trimming removed 8 bases from V and 4 bases from J, with 21 bases in between. Germline loops: CDR1 MNHEY, CDR2 SMNVEV (reference sequence). CDR3 nucleotide sequence: TGTGCCAGCGGTCCCCGGCTGGACTTAGGATACGAGCAGTACTTC. It translates to CASGPRLDLGYEQYF.

The chain recombines TRBV5-5 with TRBJ1-5; 7 bases align to TRBD1. Germline V gives CDR1 SGHKS, CDR2 YYEKEE (reference sequence). J was trimmed by 6 bases and V by 4 bases; bases with no gene match: 10. The CDR3 consists of 15 residues. The CDR3 DNA reads as TGTGCCAGCAGCCCCACAGGGGTCAATAGTCAGCCCCAGCATTTT. This codes for CASSPTGVNSQPQHF.

This clonotype was detected ten times or more. The genes are TRBV27 and TRBJ1-5, with 7 bases lining up with TRBD1. Germline CDR1 and CDR2: MNHEY and SMNVEV (reference sequence). The CDR3 is made up of 14 amino acids. Losses at the gene ends were 5 bases for V and 4 bases for J; bases not matched to a gene: 5. The CDR3 DNA sequence: TGTGCCAGCAGTGTGGGACAGCGAAATCAGCCCCAGCATTTT. Translated: CASSVGQRNQPQHF.

This clonotype was detected once. This CDR3 is CASSEDRGPTDTQYF. The CDR3 nucleotides read TGTGCCAGCAGCGAGGACAGGGGGCCGACAGATACGCAGTATTTT. The rearrangement uses TRBV5-4 and TRBJ2-3, with 11 bases matching TRBD1. Germline V lookup: CDR1 SGHNT, CDR2 YYREEE (reference sequence). V shed 4 bases and J 3 bases; nucleotides not matched to a gene: 4. This CDR3 spans 15 amino acids.

V usage is TRBV7-2 and J usage is TRBJ2-5, with 8 nucleotides matching TRBD2. With 1 base clipped from V and 7 bases from J, the junction kept 8 bases outside the gene matches. Germline values: CDR1 SGHTA, CDR2 FQGNSA. The CDR3 totals 15 residues. CDR3 region: CASSLVARGEGTQYF. CDR3 nucleotide sequence: TGTGCCAGCAGCTTAGTTGCGCGGGGGGAGGGGACCCAGTACTTC.